The present TCR beta chain was sequenced within a study of shared clonotypes between healthy human individuals. Sequencing was performed with immunoSEQ multiplex PCR; in TCRdb, only in-frame clones are kept and a portion is missing. The repertoire has 1.5 million to 1.9 million clones, around 98% of them found once; the top ten carry about 0.4%. This CDR3 spans 13 amino acids. Per the germline V gene, CDR1 is GTSNPN and CDR2 is SVGIG (reference sequence). Trimming shortened V by 1 base and J by 2 bases, and 9 bases separated the two germline ends. The sequencing input was naive CD4+ T cells sorted from blood. Described subset: CD45RA+ positively selected. This TCR was sampled from a man aged 25-45 years in good health. The genes are TRBV30 and TRBJ2-7, with TRBD2 as a possible D gene (5 bases). As DNA, the CDR3 is TGTGCCTGGAGTGGTAGCGCACCCTACGAGCAGTACTTC. It encodes CAWSGSAPYEQYF. Full variable domain (missing parts from reference TRBV30 and TRBJ2-7): SQTIHQWPATLVQPVGSPLSLECTVEGTSNPNLYWYRQAAGRGLQLLFYSVGIGQISSEVPQNLSASRPQDRQFILSSKKLLLSDSGFYLCAWSGSAPYEQYFGPGTRLTVT.